A single TCR beta chain is shown here with its context. These data come from a study of technical replicates of blood from a handful of donors. V lost 6 bases and J lost 4, with 19 bases in between. Germline-derived CDR1 and CDR2 are GTSNPN and SVGIG (reference sequence). The CDR3 is 15 residues long. Only in-frame clones appear in the TCRdb table, and some are missing; sequencing was by immunoSEQ multiplex PCR. The sample holds 70,000 to 95,000 clones, 95% seen once. V usage is TRBV30 and J usage is TRBJ1-3; the D gene is possibly TRBD1 (5 bases). Sequencing was done on a sample of T cells isolated from PBMCs. The sequence was collected from a human donor in good health. CDR3 sequence reads: CACPLGQGKGNTIYF. The DNA of the CDR3 is TGTGCCTGCCCCCTCGGGCAGGGAAAAGGAAACACCATATATTTT.